The source of this T cell receptor beta chain is a study of T-cell memory formation after mild COVID-19. On the study more broadly: Across donors, TCR clusters were largely donor specific.

Using constant-segment primers, 5'RACE produced TCR alpha and TCR beta cDNA libraries carrying sample barcodes and UMIs. TCRdb reanalysed the 5' RACE reads using MiXCR and keeps one entry per CDR3 protein. The data contain about half a million distinct CDR3 sequences, 15% to 20% of them singletons. Study results and limitations: CD8+ contracting clones occupied EMRA, while CD4+ ones occupied mainly CM and EM.

CDR1 and CDR2 from the germline V gene are LGHNA and YNFKEQ. CDR3 length: 17 residues. J lost 1 base, V lost 2 bases, and 11 bases had no gene match. Notes on this clonotype: Its specificity is unknown.

The source of this sequence is an adult woman who had mild COVID-19 (a few samples of this study predate the infection). Cell type and time point are not known. The chain uses TRBV4-2 and TRBJ2-7; TRBD1 aligns across 7 bases. The source material was PBMCs or a T cell subset sorted from them (not recorded which). CDR3 sequence: CASSQLAGTEGSYEQYF. CDR3 DNA sequence: TGTGCCAGCAGCCAACTAGCCGGGACAGAGGGTTCCTACGAGCAGTACTTC.